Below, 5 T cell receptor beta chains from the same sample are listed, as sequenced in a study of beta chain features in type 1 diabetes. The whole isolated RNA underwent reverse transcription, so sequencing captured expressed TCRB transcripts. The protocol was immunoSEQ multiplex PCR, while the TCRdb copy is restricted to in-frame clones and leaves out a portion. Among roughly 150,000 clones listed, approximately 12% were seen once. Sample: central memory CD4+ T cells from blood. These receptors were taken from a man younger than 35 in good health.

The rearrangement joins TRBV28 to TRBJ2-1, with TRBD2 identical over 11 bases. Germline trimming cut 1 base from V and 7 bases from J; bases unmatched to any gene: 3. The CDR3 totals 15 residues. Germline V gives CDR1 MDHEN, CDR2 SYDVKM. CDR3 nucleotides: TGTGCCAGCAGTTTATCTAGCGGGGGGCGAAATGAGCAGTTCTTC. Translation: CASSLSSGGRNEQFF.

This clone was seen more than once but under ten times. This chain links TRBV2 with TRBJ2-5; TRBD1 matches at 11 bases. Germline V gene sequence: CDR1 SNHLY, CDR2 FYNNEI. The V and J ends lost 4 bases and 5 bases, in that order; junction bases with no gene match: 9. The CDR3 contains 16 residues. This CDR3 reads CASSGRTGGFIETQYF. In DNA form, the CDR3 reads TGTGCCAGCAGTGGTCGGACAGGGGGCTTTATCGAGACCCAGTACTTC.

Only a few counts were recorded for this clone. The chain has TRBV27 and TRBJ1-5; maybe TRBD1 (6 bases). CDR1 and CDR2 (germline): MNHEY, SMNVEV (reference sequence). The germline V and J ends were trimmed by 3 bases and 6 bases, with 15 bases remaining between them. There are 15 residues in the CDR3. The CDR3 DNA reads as TGTGCCAGCAGTTTTGGATGGGGGGCCGGTCAGCCCCAGCATTTT. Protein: CASSFGWGAGQPQHF.

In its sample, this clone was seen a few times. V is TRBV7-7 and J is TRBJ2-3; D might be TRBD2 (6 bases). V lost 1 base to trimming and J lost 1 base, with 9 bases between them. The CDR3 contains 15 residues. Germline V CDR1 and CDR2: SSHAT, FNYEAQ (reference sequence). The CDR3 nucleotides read TGTGCCAGCAGCTTAGGGACTACCCGCACAGATACGCAGTATTTT. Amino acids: CASSLGTTRTDTQYF.

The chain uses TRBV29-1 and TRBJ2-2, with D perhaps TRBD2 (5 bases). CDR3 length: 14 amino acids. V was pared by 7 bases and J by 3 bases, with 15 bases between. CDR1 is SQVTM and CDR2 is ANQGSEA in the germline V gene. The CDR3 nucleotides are TGCAGCGCCCCCAAGGGAGAGCACACCGGGGAGCTGTTTTTT. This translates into CSAPKGEHTGELFF.